These 20 T cell receptor beta chains came from one sample sequenced in a study of T cells in localized non-small cell lung cancer (dated by TCRdb to 2018 to 2021). Library creation used the immunoSEQ multiplex PCR assay. This is the immuneACCESS table as TCRdb keeps it, with only in-frame sequences that have V and J called. A part of the clones is gone; compared with another copy, unresolved V genes explain less than half, and the rest is unexplained. This sample holds under 4,500 clones; about 26% were observed only once. In total, the top ten clones hold around 30% of the sample. Source: lung tumor tissue, taken before any cancer treatment. The receptors originated from a woman aged 40-70 years with stage I lung adenocarcinoma.

The chain uses TRBV11-3 and TRBJ1-1; 9 bases line up with TRBD1. V lost 5 bases and J lost 4; bases outside the gene matches: 11. The CDR3 spans 16 residues. Germline CDR1 and CDR2: SGHNT and YENEEA. The CDR3 nucleotides are TGTGCCAGCAGCGTACAGGGGGCGCGGTTGGCCACTGAAGCTTTCTTT. This sequence encodes CASSVQGARLATEAFF.

This clone has just a few counts. V and J are TRBV15 and TRBJ2-7, with unresolved D. Trimming took 0 bases from V and 2 from J, leaving 11 bases between them. The germline CDR1 and CDR2 sequences are LNHNV and YYDKDF (reference sequence). There are 15 residues in the CDR3. The CDR3 loop is CATSRDRSAAYEQYF. In nucleotides, the CDR3 is TGTGCCACCAGCAGAGATAGGTCAGCAGCCTACGAGCAGTACTTC.

V and J are TRBV28 and TRBJ1-2, with D possibly TRBD1 on 5 matching bases. V lost 2 bases, J lost 8 bases, and 24 bases lay in between. Germline V gives CDR1 MDHEN, CDR2 SYDVKM. The CDR3 is 17 residues long. Written as DNA, the CDR3 is TGTGCCAGCAGTTTAGTATCAAGGGACGGCGGGAGGAAAGGCTACACCTTC. Its protein product is CASSLVSRDGGRKGYTF.

The chain uses TRBV28 and TRBJ2-3; no firm D call. The length of the CDR3 is 15 residues. Germline V CDR1 and CDR2: MDHEN, SYDVKM. Trimming stripped 6 bases from V and 2 bases from J, with 15 bases between. CDR3 nucleotide sequence: TGTGCCAGCAGGGGCCCAAGGTTCTCCACAGATACGCAGTATTTT. Its translation is CASRGPRFSTDTQYF.

This clone was detected only a few times. The CDR3 protein is CASRISGRVQETQYF. The CDR3 DNA reads as TGTGCCAGCAGAATTAGCGGGAGGGTCCAAGAGACCCAGTACTTC. The V call is TRBV11-3, the J call TRBJ2-5; 11 positions agree with TRBD2. CDR1 is SGHNT, CDR2 YENEEA, per germline. The V gene end was trimmed by 6 bases and the J gene end by 1 base; junction bases not matched to a gene: 4. The CDR3 covers 15 residues.

This clone has a handful of counts. V usage is TRBV6-8 and J usage is TRBJ1-2; D uncertain. V was shortened by 5 bases and J by 7 bases, with 11 bases between the two germline ends. CDR1 and CDR2 (germline): MNHGY, SAAAGT. The length of the CDR3 is 12 residues. In DNA form, the CDR3 reads TGTGCCAGCAGTACCCTCGTTAGTGGCTACACCTTC. This codes for CASSTLVSGYTF.

This clone was found a few times. The genes are TRBV7-2 and TRBJ2-7; either TRBD1 or TRBD2 may supply D (5 bases each). Per the germline V gene, CDR1 is SGHTA and CDR2 is FQGNSA. This CDR3 is built from 13 residues. The V gene lost 5 bases and the J gene lost 4 bases, with 12 bases spanning the gap. CDR3 loop: CASSPGPQYEQYF. The CDR3 bases are TGTGCCAGCAGCCCGGGACCTCAGTACGAGCAGTACTTC.

This clone was counted once. This chain joins TRBV29-1 and TRBJ2-3; a possible D gene is TRBD1 (7 bases). Germline V gives CDR1 SQVTM, CDR2 ANQGSEA. There are 15 residues in the CDR3. V lost 6 bases, J lost 3 bases, and 19 bases lay in between. The CDR3 DNA sequence: TGCAGCGTCGCCAGGGGGTACGGGGGTACAGATACGCAGTATTTT. Amino acid sequence: CSVARGYGGTDTQYF.

Only a few counts were recorded for this clone. This chain connects TRBV23-1 to TRBJ2-7; 7 bases align to TRBD2. TRBV23-1 is noted as an ORF with a role that remains uncertain. Unmatched junction bases numbered 6, after V lost 4 bases and J lost 3 bases. CDR3 length: 14 amino acids. CDR3 region: CASSLPQRDYEQYF. The CDR3 DNA reads as TGCGCCAGCAGTCTTCCCCAGCGGGACTACGAGCAGTACTTC.

The genes are TRBV19 and TRBJ1-6; D remains ambiguous. V lost 5 bases and J lost 7, with 6 bases in between. This CDR3 comprises 12 residues. Germline V gene lookup returns CDR1 LNHDA and CDR2 SQIVND (reference sequence). The CDR3: CASSSRNSPLHF. CDR3 nucleotides: TGTGCCAGTAGTTCGAGGAATTCACCCCTCCACTTT.

The rearrangement uses TRBV5-1 and TRBJ2-3, with a weak D call TRBD2 (6 bases). Germline values: CDR1 SGHRS, CDR2 YFSETQ. The CDR3 spans 16 residues. The V end was cut by 1 base, the J end by 1 base, with 13 bases between. The CDR3 is CASSLIGGGGTDTQYF. The CDR3 DNA follows: TGCGCCAGCAGCTTGATCGGGGGAGGAGGCACAGATACGCAGTATTTT.

This clone came up a few times. The chain has TRBV29-1 and TRBJ1-1; D is undetermined. This CDR3 comprises 16 residues. Trimming shortened V by 7 bases and J by 0 bases, and 21 bases separated the two germline ends. CDR1 and CDR2 (germline): SQVTM, ANQGSEA. CDR3 region: CSASRGRQAVNTEAFF. The CDR3 DNA reads as TGCAGCGCCTCTAGAGGACGACAAGCGGTGAACACTGAAGCTTTCTTT.

The chain couples TRBV18 to TRBJ1-3; D may be TRBD1 (6 bases). The CDR3 has 13 residues. V lost 1 base and J lost 6, with 7 bases in between. Germline values: CDR1 KGHSH, CDR2 LQKENI. CDR3 in amino acids: CASSPQGVNTIYF. Written as DNA, the CDR3 is TGTGCCAGCTCACCACAGGGGGTAAACACCATATATTTT.

In this sample, this clone turned up a few times. In DNA form, the CDR3 reads TGTGCCAGCAGCCCCCACAGGGGGGCAACTAATGAAAAACTGTTTTTT. Its protein product is CASSPHRGATNEKLFF. V and J are TRBV11-1 and TRBJ1-4; 8 nucleotides match TRBD1. The CDR3 loop spans 16 amino acids. V lost 5 bases to trimming and J lost 0 bases; unmatched junction nucleotides: 5. Germline V gene data show CDR1 as SGHAT and CDR2 as FQDESV (reference sequence).

This clone is judged medium-sized. The chain combines TRBV11-3 with TRBJ2-7; TRBD2 matches 8 bases. The CDR3 sequence is 15 residues long. Per germline, CDR1 SGHNT and CDR2 YENEEA. V shed 5 bases, J shed 3 bases, and the junction held 9 bases outside the gene matches. DNA of the CDR3: TGTGCCAGCAGCCCTCGGACTAGCCTACACTACGAGCAGTACTTC. It codes for CASSPRTSLHYEQYF.

This chain links TRBV6-8 with TRBJ2-5; perhaps TRBD1 as D (6 bases). Germline CDR1 MNHGY, CDR2 SAAAGT. V was clipped by 0 bases and J by 5 bases, with 13 bases between them. The CDR3 loop spans 15 amino acids. CDR3: CASSYSGRGIETQYF. The CDR3 DNA reads TGTGCCAGCAGTTACTCGGGCAGGGGTATTGAGACCCAGTACTTC.

The chain employs TRBV28 and TRBJ2-4, with a possible D match to TRBD1 (6 bases). Germline V CDR1 and CDR2: MDHEN, SYDVKM. This CDR3 comprises 13 residues. The V and J ends lost 5 bases and 5 bases respectively, with 10 bases between them. CDR3 amino acids: CASSATGQNIQYF. CDR3 DNA: TGTGCCAGCAGTGCAACAGGGCAAAACATTCAGTACTTC.

V is TRBV14 and J is TRBJ1-6; no reliable D call. The CDR3 is 14 residues long. CDR1 and CDR2 from the germline V gene are SGHDN and FVKESK. V lost 0 bases, J lost 7 bases, and 7 bases lay in between. CDR3 protein: CASSQEIVNSPLHF. The CDR3 DNA reads TGTGCCAGCAGCCAAGAAATTGTGAATTCACCCCTCCACTTT.

This clone is medium-sized in the sample. The rearrangement uses TRBV11-3 and TRBJ2-2; TRBD2 matches 9 bases. CDR1 is SGHNT, CDR2 YENEEA, per germline. The CDR3 has 15 amino acids. With 5 bases clipped from V and 5 bases from J, the junction kept 6 bases outside the gene matches. CDR3 in amino acids: CASSQGTSQTGELFF. In DNA form, the CDR3 reads TGTGCCAGCAGCCAAGGGACTAGCCAAACCGGGGAGCTGTTTTTT.

This clone came up a few times. The chain joins TRBV10-3 to TRBJ2-7; no definite D call. The CDR3 sequence is 13 residues long. CDR1 ENHRY and CDR2 SYGVKD come from the germline V gene. V was pared by 11 bases and J by 0 bases, with 14 bases between. Written as DNA, the CDR3 is TGTGCCGCCCCGTCAAACCACTCCTACGAGCAGTACTTC. This sequence encodes CAAPSNHSYEQYF.